These T cell receptor beta chains were read from a single sample in a study of blood T cell repertoires in COVID-19. Repertoires were generated with immunoSEQ multiplex PCR, while TCRdb's copy carries only in-frame clones and drops some. The sample yields hundreds of thousands of clones, 85% to 90% seen once. Sequencing input: PBMCs or T cells enriched from blood (not recorded which). Every receptor here comes from a man in his late teens or twenties who had recovered from COVID-19. Each CDR3 is given with its conserved first and last residue.

V | CDR3
TRBV27 | CASSSVAGLKTQYF
TRBV28 | CASLPWQGLVGYTF
TRBV27 | CASSLRTGRYEQYF
TRBV9 | CASSVTLASYNEQFF
TRBV2 | CATDGQVGEVGYTF
TRBV9 | CASSVADTIYF
TRBV18 | CASSPPLAGGRNEQFF
TRBV5-5 | CASSLTELPLNSGNTIYF
TRBV4-2 | CASSQGPEQGRSPYNQPQHF
TRBV7-9 | CASSSRGAGTGEQYF
TRBV4-1 | CASSQDSSGGTRITDTQYF
TRBV18 | CASSRGTSTGETQYF
TRBV6-5 | CASSFRTGNTEAFF